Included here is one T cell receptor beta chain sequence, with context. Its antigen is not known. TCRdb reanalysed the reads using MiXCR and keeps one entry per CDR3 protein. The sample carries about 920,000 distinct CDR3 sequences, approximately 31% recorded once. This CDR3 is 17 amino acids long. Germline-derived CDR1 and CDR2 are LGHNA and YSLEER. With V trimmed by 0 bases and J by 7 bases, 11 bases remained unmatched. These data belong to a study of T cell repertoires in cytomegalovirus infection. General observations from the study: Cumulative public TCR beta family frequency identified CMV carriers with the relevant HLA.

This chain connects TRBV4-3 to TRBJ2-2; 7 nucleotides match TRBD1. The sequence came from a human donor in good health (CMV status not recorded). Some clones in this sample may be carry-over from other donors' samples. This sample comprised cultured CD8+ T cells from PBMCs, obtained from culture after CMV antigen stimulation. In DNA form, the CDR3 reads TGCGCCAGCAGCCAAGATCGGGACAGAACTAATTTCGGGGAGCTGTTTTTT. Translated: CASSQDRDRTNFGELFF.